The 20 T cell receptor beta chains given below trace back to one sample, sequenced in a study of control samples from healthy donors and cancer patients (dated by TCRdb to about 2020). Library prep was done by the immunoSEQ multiplex PCR assay. TCRdb stores this immuneACCESS table with in-frame sequences only. Part of the clones is absent; in the studies checked, under half of the shortfall reflects unresolved V genes, and no reason is known for the rest. This sample has 50,000 or so clones in its table, and over 90% of those were observed once. The top ten hold about 25% of the sample. Sequencing used PBMCs. Every receptor here comes from a woman aged 45 to 65 with head and neck cancer.

The gene calls are TRBV19 and TRBJ2-5; D gene uncertain. Germline assignment: CDR1 LNHDA and CDR2 SQIVND (reference sequence). The ends were cut back, 3 bases at V and 4 bases at J, with 15 bases in the middle. The CDR3 length is 15 residues. The CDR3 sequence is CASSMYHTGGETQYF. CDR3 DNA sequence: TGTGCCAGTAGTATGTACCACACGGGTGGAGAGACCCAGTACTTC.

The chain carries TRBV2 and TRBJ1-1, with D perhaps matching TRBD1 (6 bases). Germline V gene lookup returns CDR1 SNHLY and CDR2 FYNNEI. The CDR3 covers 14 residues. Trimming left V 4 bases short and J 4 bases short, with 13 bases between. The CDR3 DNA sequence: TGTGCCAGCAGTGGACCCTTACAGGGCACTGAAGCTTTCTTT. Amino acid sequence: CASSGPLQGTEAFF.

The rearrangement links TRBV5-1 to TRBJ2-1, with 8 bases that match TRBD2. V was clipped by 3 bases and J by 8 bases; unmatched bases: 4. The germline gives CDR1 SGHRS, CDR2 YFSETQ. The CDR3 runs 13 residues. The DNA of the CDR3 is TGCGCCAGCAGCTCGGGGGGGCCCGATGAGCAGTTCTTC. Amino acids: CASSSGGPDEQFF.

The V call is TRBV5-6, the J call TRBJ2-2; possible D gene TRBD1, 7 bases. Germline V gives CDR1 SGHDT, CDR2 YYEEEE. CDR3 length: 19 amino acids. V lost 0 bases, J lost 6 bases, and 24 bases lay in between. CDR3 coding DNA: TGTGCCAGCAGCTTGGGGGGGGCGTGTCGACAGGGTAGGTCCGGGGAGCTGTTTTTT. This sequence encodes CASSLGGACRQGRSGELFF.

V is TRBV24-1 and J is TRBJ2-3; 10 bases are a match to TRBD2. The germline CDR1 and CDR2 sequences are KGHDR and SFDVKD. The CDR3 is 14 amino acids. With 7 bases clipped from V and 1 base from J, the junction kept 1 base outside the gene matches. CDR3 residues: CATRAGGRTDTQYF. CDR3 sequence (DNA): TGTGCCACCAGAGCGGGGGGGCGCACAGATACGCAGTATTTT.

This chain uses TRBV7-8 with TRBJ2-1, with D unresolved. Germline lookup yields CDR1 SGHVS and CDR2 FQNEAQ. The V end lost 5 bases, the J end lost 1 base, and 9 bases lay between the germline ends. The CDR3 totals 14 residues. CDR3 sequence reads: CASSPTRSYNEQFF. CDR3 in DNA: TGTGCCAGCAGCCCGACTCGTTCCTACAATGAGCAGTTCTTC. Using reference TRBV7-8 and TRBJ2-1 for the parts outside the CDR3, the full variable domain is GAGVSQSPRYKVAKRGQDVALRCDPISGHVSLFWYQQALGQGPEFLTYFQNEAQLDKSGLPSDRFFAERPEGSVSTLKIQRTQQEDSAVYLCASSPTRSYNEQFFGPGTRLTVL.

The chain links TRBV3-1 (or the pseudogene TRBV3-2) to TRBJ2-1; TRBD1 matches 9 bases. V gave up 4 bases and J gave up 0 bases; unmatched junction bases: 1. The CDR3 runs to 15 residues. Germline V gene lookup returns CDR1 LGHDT and CDR2 YNNKEL (reference sequence). The CDR3 nucleotides read TGTGCCAGCAGCCCGACAGGGGGCTCCTACAATGAGCAGTTCTTC. Protein: CASSPTGGSYNEQFF.

V and J are TRBV6-6 and TRBJ1-5; 7 nucleotides agree with TRBD1. Germline V gene lookup returns CDR1 MNHNY and CDR2 SVGAGI (reference sequence). This CDR3 is built from 14 residues. With V trimmed by 6 bases and J by 3 bases, 5 bases remained unmatched. The chain's CDR3 is CASRQGEFNQPQHF. The CDR3 bases are TGTGCCAGCAGGCAGGGGGAATTCAATCAGCCCCAGCATTTT.

The gene calls are TRBV25-1 and TRBJ1-2, with D unclear. The V end lost 1 base, the J end lost 7 bases, and 10 bases lay between the germline ends. The germline CDR1 and CDR2 sequences are MGHDK and SYGVNS. This CDR3 spans 13 amino acids. The CDR3: CASSEFAGGGYTF. Written as DNA, the CDR3 is TGTGCCAGCAGTGAATTTGCAGGAGGTGGCTACACCTTC.

The gene calls are TRBV27 and TRBJ2-7; the D gene is possibly TRBD1 (6 bases). CDR1 and CDR2 (germline): MNHEY, SMNVEV (reference sequence). The V and J ends lost 8 bases and 0 bases respectively, with 14 bases between them. The CDR3 is 14 amino acids. The CDR3 sequence is CASSGRGNSYEQYF. The CDR3 DNA is TGTGCCAGCTCAGGCAGGGGAAACTCCTACGAGCAGTACTTC.

This clone was recorded once. The genes are TRBV5-1 and TRBJ2-2; 13 nucleotides line up with TRBD2. The CDR3 loop spans 18 amino acids. Germline loops: CDR1 SGHRS, CDR2 YFSETQ. Trimming cost V 0 bases and J 3 bases; bases outside gene matches: 5. Here the CDR3 reads CASSLDTSGGADTGELFF. CDR3 DNA sequence: TGCGCCAGCAGCTTGGATACTAGCGGGGGGGCCGACACCGGGGAGCTGTTTTTT.

The chain is built from TRBV27 and TRBJ1-1; 7 nucleotides line up with TRBD1. Germline loops: CDR1 MNHEY, CDR2 SMNVEV (reference sequence). V dropped 4 bases and J dropped 11; count of bases not matched to a gene: 13. CDR3 size: 14 residues. The CDR3 DNA sequence: TGTGCCAGCAGTTCCCGTCTACAGGGGAGGAAGGCTTTCTTT. Protein product: CASSSRLQGRKAFF.

The V gene is TRBV27, the J gene TRBJ1-1, with a tentative D call TRBD1 (6 bases). Between the trimmed V and J ends, which lost 3 bases and 3 bases, there was a span of 17 bases. The germline V gene encodes CDR1 MNHEY and CDR2 SMNVEV (reference sequence). The CDR3 runs 16 residues. The CDR3 sequence is CASSFGGASMYTEAFF. The CDR3 nucleotides read TGTGCCAGCAGTTTTGGGGGGGCCTCCATGTACACTGAAGCTTTCTTT.

Written as DNA, the CDR3 is TGTGCCAGTAGTACGGACAGGGGGCGCGAAGGCTACACCTTC. Translating it yields CASSTDRGREGYTF. The genes are TRBV19 and TRBJ1-2; 11 bases are shared with TRBD1. CDR1 and CDR2 (germline): LNHDA, SQIVND (reference sequence). V was clipped by 4 bases and J by 8 bases; unmatched bases: 6. The CDR3 is made up of 14 amino acids.

The chain employs TRBV7-3 and TRBJ2-1, with TRBD1 identical over 10 bases. V lost 0 bases to trimming and J lost 11 bases; unmatched junction nucleotides: 10. The CDR3 loop spans 16 amino acids. Germline-derived CDR1 and CDR2 are SGHTA and FQGTGA. The DNA for the CDR3 is TGTGCCAGCAGCTTAACGGGAGTCCCGGGACAGGGGAAGCAGTTCTTC. Encoded protein: CASSLTGVPGQGKQFF. Full variable domain (missing parts from reference TRBV7-3 and TRBJ2-1): GAGVSQTPSNKVTEKGKYVELRCDPISGHTALYWYRQSLGQGPEFLIYFQGTGAADDSGLPNDRFFAVRPEGSVSTLKIQRTERGDSAVYLCASSLTGVPGQGKQFFGPGTRLTVL.

This sequence joins TRBV5-4 and TRBJ2-2; D remains ambiguous. V lost 4 bases and J lost 9, with 19 bases in between. The V gene's germline CDR1 is SGHNT and CDR2 YYREEE (reference sequence). The CDR3 loop spans 15 amino acids. This chain's CDR3 is CASSRRAAEGRELFF. The CDR3 nucleotides are TGTGCCAGCAGCCGTCGGGCAGCCGAAGGCAGGGAGCTGTTTTTT.

This chain connects TRBV5-8 to TRBJ2-1; D is unresolved. Germline CDR1 and CDR2: SGHTS and YDEGEE. The CDR3 length is 17 residues. The V end was cut by 1 base, the J end by 15 bases, with 29 bases between. The CDR3 protein is CASSLQDDAPVKGGPFF. The CDR3 nucleotides read TGTGCCAGCAGCTTGCAAGACGACGCGCCAGTGAAGGGTGGTCCGTTCTTC.

The gene calls are TRBV29-1 and TRBJ2-7, with TRBD1 as a possible D gene (6 bases). The V end lost 4 bases, the J end lost 5 bases, and 12 bases lay between the germline ends. The germline V gene encodes CDR1 SQVTM and CDR2 ANQGSEA. CDR3 length: 12 amino acids. The CDR3: CSVGWGHHEQYF. As DNA, the CDR3 is TGCAGCGTTGGGTGGGGACACCACGAGCAGTACTTC.

The CDR3 DNA is TGTGCCAGCAGTGAGGGGGGGAGCAATCAGCCCCAGCATTTT. It is translated as CASSEGGSNQPQHF. This chain joins TRBV6-1 and TRBJ1-5, with D maybe TRBD1 (5 bases). V lost 3 bases and J lost 1, with 7 bases in between. The CDR3 spans 14 residues. The germline V gene encodes CDR1 MNHNS and CDR2 SASEGT.

This chain uses TRBV7-2 with TRBJ1-2; 7 positions match TRBD1. This CDR3 has 14 amino acids. Trimming cost V 3 bases and J 3 bases; bases outside gene matches: 4. Germline lookup yields CDR1 SGHTA and CDR2 FQGNSA. CDR3 residues: CASSFSTGHYGYTF. The CDR3 DNA is TGTGCCAGCAGCTTCTCGACAGGGCACTATGGCTACACCTTC.